This T cell receptor (beta chain) originates from a study of blood T cell repertoires in COVID-19. Study summary: From the United States, Italy and Spain came samples of acute and convalescent COVID-19.

Clones were sequenced by immunoSEQ multiplex PCR, and TCRdb holds only the in-frame ones, with some missing. The data contain more than 100,000 clones, around 87% of them singletons. The sequencing input was peripheral blood. The clonotype originates from a man in his sixties or seventies with active COVID-19.

The CDR3 loop is CASSPPQGTYGYTF. CDR3 DNA: TGCGCCAGCAGCCCCCCACAGGGGACCTATGGCTACACCTTC. The chain recombines TRBV4-1 with TRBJ1-2, with 7 bases identical to TRBD1. V trimming: 4 bases; J trimming: 4 bases; junction bases outside the gene matches: 6. This CDR3 is 14 amino acids long. The germline gives CDR1 MGHRA, CDR2 YSYEKL.